Each of the 4 T cell receptor beta chains below was sequenced from the same sample in a study of CD8+CD57+ T cells in acquired aplastic anemia. Whoever was chosen for sequencing had shown CD8+CD57+ cell expansion by flow cytometry. Profiling that covered TCR beta VDJ and CDR3 relied on genomic DNA as its template. MiXCR, run by TCRdb on the reads, gives a single entry per CDR3 protein. The repertoire holds about 40,000 distinct CDR3 sequences, with 60% to 70% as singletons. Specimen: sorted CD4+, CD8+, or CD8+CD57+ T cells (not recorded which) from PBMCs. The source is a human donor with aplastic anemia.

This clonotype was found many times. The V gene is TRBV7-9, the J gene TRBJ1-1, with D perhaps TRBD1 (6 bases). V was cut by 2 bases and J by 6 bases, with 10 bases left in between. This CDR3 has 13 residues. The germline gives CDR1 SEHNR, CDR2 FQNEAQ (reference sequence). As DNA, the CDR3 is TGTGCCAGCAGCTTACGAGGGGGAGCTGAAGCTTTCTTT. Residues: CASSLRGGAEAFF.

The chain links TRBV9 to TRBJ1-2; the D gene is possibly TRBD1 (6 bases). CDR1 is SGDLS and CDR2 is YYNGEE in the germline V gene. The V end was cut by 0 bases, the J end by 3 bases, with 6 bases between. CDR3 length: 13 amino acids. In DNA, the CDR3 is TGTGCCAGCAGCGTAGGACAGGACTATGGCTACACCTTC. Residues: CASSVGQDYGYTF.

This clonotype was seen repeatedly, ten times or more. The V gene is TRBV2, the J gene TRBJ1-5, with unresolved D. This CDR3 has 18 residues. Germline V gene data show CDR1 as SNHLY and CDR2 as FYNNEI. Trimming cost V 5 bases and J 4 bases, with 24 bases left between them. DNA of the CDR3: TGTGCCAGCAGTTCCTACTACCCCGACGGTCCCTCAAATCAGCCCCAGCATTTT. Its protein product is CASSSYYPDGPSNQPQHF.

This clonotype was recorded at least ten times. The chain couples TRBV11-2 to TRBJ1-1; 9 bases agree with TRBD1. With 5 bases clipped from V and 1 base from J, the junction kept 8 bases outside the gene matches. Germline CDR1 reads SGHAT; CDR2 reads FQNNGV. The length of the CDR3 is 16 residues. The CDR3 loop is CASSPHRDRENTEAFF. CDR3 nucleotides: TGTGCCAGCAGCCCTCACCGGGACAGGGAGAACACTGAAGCTTTCTTT. Complete variable domain (other parts from reference TRBV11-2 and TRBJ1-1): EAGVAQSPRYKIIEKRQSVAFWCNPISGHATLYWYQQILGQGPKLLIQFQNNGVVDDSQLPKDRFSAERLKGVDSTLKIQPAKLEDSAVYLCASSPHRDRENTEAFFGQGTRLTVV.